This TCR beta chain was sequenced for a study of T cells after yellow fever vaccination. About the research overall: Researchers used SMART-Seq v4 Ultra Low Input to prepare fractions that had low cell numbers. Study results and caveats: Contaminants from the bulk population, in the form of abundant clonotypes, could be found in FACS-sorted repertoires. Most primary-vaccination clones recurred post-booster (more than 95% CD4, around 88% CD8). Relatively few clonotypes were ones that appeared in both CD4 and CD8 compartments.

The germline gives CDR1 SNHLY, CDR2 FYNNEI. Trimming shortened V by 4 bases and J by 5 bases, and 20 bases separated the two germline ends. The CDR3 has 16 amino acids. Each CDR3 protein gets one entry after TCRdb re-called the 5' RACE reads with MiXCR. The table includes 500,000 to 650,000 distinct CDR3 sequences, 17% detected once. A note on this clonotype: Its specificity is not known.

This chain uses TRBV2 with TRBJ2-5; D perhaps matches TRBD1 (6 bases). This TCR came from a young man who received the YFV17D yellow fever vaccine. Sample: PBMCs, taken 5 to 6 days after the first yellow fever vaccination. The CDR3 is CASSAPQGEFWETQYF. The CDR3, as DNA: TGTGCCAGCAGTGCGCCACAGGGAGAATTTTGGGAGACCCAGTACTTC.